This T cell receptor beta chain was obtained from a study of vaccination effects on CD4 cells after COVID-19. Profiling relied on immunoSEQ multiplex PCR, and the TCRdb table lists in-frame clones only, not all of them. The repertoire includes about 46,000 clones, 60% to 80% of them detected once, and around 8.1% sits in the top ten. Of note for this clone: No antigen is known for it.

Between days 10 and 11 of culture, CD4+ T cells were separated out. The germline V gene has CDR1 SGHRS and CDR2 YFSETQ. The V end was cut by 4 bases, the J end by 4 bases, with 13 bases between. CDR3 length equals 14 residues. The chain uses TRBV5-1 and TRBJ2-3, with a tentative D call TRBD1 (6 bases). Sequenced material: CD4+ T cells from PBMCs cultured without peptide, taken before COVID-19 vaccination. This receptor was taken from a human donor who had a prior SARS-CoV-2 infection. Here the CDR3 DNA reads TGCGCCAGCAGCCCCGGACAGACACCAGATACGCAGTATTTT. This codes for CASSPGQTPDTQYF.